This TCR beta chain stems from a study of T cells in Graves' hyperthyroidism and ophthalmopathy. Amplified TCR beta CDR3 regions came from RNA transcripts. HTBI primers were employed in a first-round RT-PCR of the TCR CDR3. TCRdb re-called the multiplex PCR reads through MiXCR, storing one row per CDR3 protein. The data contain fewer than 900,000 distinct CDR3 sequences, around 15% of them singletons. This clonotype was detected a few times. This CDR3 has 16 residues. Looked up from germline, CDR1 is MNHNS and CDR2 is SASEGT. Trimming cost V 2 bases and J 7 bases; bases outside gene matches: 11. This clonotype was obtained from a man between 18 and 35 years old with Graves' hyperthyroidism. Source material: blood. The V call is TRBV6-1, the J call TRBJ2-3, with 8 bases that match TRBD2. The CDR3 region is CASSESASGSPYTQYF. The CDR3 DNA reads as TGTGCCAGCAGTGAAAGCGCTAGCGGGTCTCCGTATACGCAGTATTTT.